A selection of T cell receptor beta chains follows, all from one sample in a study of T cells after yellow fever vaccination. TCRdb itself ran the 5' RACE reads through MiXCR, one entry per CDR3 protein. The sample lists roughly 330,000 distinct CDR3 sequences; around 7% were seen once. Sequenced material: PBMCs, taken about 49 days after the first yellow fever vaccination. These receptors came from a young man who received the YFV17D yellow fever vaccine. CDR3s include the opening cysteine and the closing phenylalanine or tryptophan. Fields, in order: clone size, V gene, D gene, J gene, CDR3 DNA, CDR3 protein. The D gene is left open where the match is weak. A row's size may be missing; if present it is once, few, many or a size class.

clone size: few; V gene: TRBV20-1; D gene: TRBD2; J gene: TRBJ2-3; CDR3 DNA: TGCAGTGCTAGTTCCCTAGCGGGGGACACAGATACGCAGTATTTT; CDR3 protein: CSASSLAGDTDTQYF
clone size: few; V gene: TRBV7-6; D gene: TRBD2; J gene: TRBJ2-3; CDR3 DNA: TGTGCCAGCAGTCACCCCCTAGCGGGGGGCGGAATAGATACGCAGTATTTT; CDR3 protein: CASSHPLAGGGIDTQYF
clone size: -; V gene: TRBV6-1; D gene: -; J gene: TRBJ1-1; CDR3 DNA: TGTGCCAGCAGTACCCTGGGGAGTGGTGACGCTGAAGCTTTCTTT; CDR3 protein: CASSTLGSGDAEAFF
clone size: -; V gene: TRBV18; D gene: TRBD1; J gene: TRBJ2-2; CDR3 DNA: TGTGCCAGCTCACGAGAGACAGGGAGCACCGGGGAGCTGTTTTTT; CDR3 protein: CASSRETGSTGELFF
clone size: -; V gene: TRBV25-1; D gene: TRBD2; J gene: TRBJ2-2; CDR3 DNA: TGTGCCAGCAGTGAGGGGAGCGGGGGAAGGGTCCGGGAGCTGTTTTTT; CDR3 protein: CASSEGSGGRVRELFF
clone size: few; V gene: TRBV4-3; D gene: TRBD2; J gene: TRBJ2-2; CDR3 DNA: TGCGCCAGCAGCCAAGTTCTACCGGGACTAGGGCACACCGGGGAGCTGTTTTTT; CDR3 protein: CASSQVLPGLGHTGELFF
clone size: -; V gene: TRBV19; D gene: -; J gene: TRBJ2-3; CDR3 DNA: TGTGCCAGTAGTATAGGGTCGGCTAGCACAGATACGCAGTATTTT; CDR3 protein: CASSIGSASTDTQYF
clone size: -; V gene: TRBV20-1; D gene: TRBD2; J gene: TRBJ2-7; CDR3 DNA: TGCAGTGCCTGGACTAGCGGGGGGGCCGGAAACTCCTACGAGCAGTACTTC; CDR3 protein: CSAWTSGGAGNSYEQYF
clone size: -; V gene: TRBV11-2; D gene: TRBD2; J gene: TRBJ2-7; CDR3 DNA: TGTGCCAGCAGCTTACGATCAACTAGCGGGGATCAATACGAGCAGTACTTC; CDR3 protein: CASSLRSTSGDQYEQYF
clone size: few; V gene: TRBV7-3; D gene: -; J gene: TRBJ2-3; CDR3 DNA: TGTGCCAGCAGCTTGAGGGGTAAAAGCACAGATACGCAGTATTTT; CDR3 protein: CASSLRGKSTDTQYF
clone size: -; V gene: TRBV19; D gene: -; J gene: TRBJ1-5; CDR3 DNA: TGTGCCAGTAGGTACAGGGAAGGACACAATCAGCCCCAGCATTTT; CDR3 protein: CASRYREGHNQPQHF
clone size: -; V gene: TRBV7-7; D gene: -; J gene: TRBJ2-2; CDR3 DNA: TGTGCTAGCAGCTTGAATAGCCCCCCTGAGTCGGGGGAGCTGTTTTTT; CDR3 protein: CASSLNSPPESGELFF
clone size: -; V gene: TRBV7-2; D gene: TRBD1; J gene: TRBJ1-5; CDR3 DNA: TGTGCCAGCAGCCCGGACAGGGTAAATCAGCCCCAGCATTTT; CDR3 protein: CASSPDRVNQPQHF
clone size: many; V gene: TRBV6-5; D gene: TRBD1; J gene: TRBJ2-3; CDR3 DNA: TGTGCCAGCAGTTACTCGGGAATCCCACAGGGGGCAGGAGATACGCAGTATTTT; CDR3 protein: CASSYSGIPQGAGDTQYF
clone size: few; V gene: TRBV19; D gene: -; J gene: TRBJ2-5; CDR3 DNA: TGTGCCAGTAGTATACTAGGCGAGACCCAGTACTTC; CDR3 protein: CASSILGETQYF
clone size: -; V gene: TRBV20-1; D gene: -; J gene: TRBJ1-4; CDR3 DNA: TGCAGTGCTAGATCCGGGGAAGGAAAACTGTTTTTT; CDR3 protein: CSARSGEGKLFF
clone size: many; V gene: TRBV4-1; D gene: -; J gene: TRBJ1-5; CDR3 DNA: TGCGCCAGCAGCCAGAAGGCAGTCCAACAGCCCCAGCATTTT; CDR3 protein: CASSQKAVQQPQHF
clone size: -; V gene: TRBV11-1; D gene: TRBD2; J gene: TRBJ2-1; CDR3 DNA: TGTGCCAGCAGCAATCCCCCTAGCGGGGGTCAAATCTACAATGAGCAGTTCTTC; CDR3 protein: CASSNPPSGGQIYNEQFF
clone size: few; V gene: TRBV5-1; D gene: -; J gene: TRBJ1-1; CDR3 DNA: TGCGCCAGCAGCTTGGGGGCGACGGAGCCAGGAGCTTTCTTT; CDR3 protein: CASSLGATEPGAFF
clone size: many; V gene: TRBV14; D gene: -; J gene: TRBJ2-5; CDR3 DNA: TGTGCCAGCAGCCAACAAATAGCGGAGACCCAGTACTTC; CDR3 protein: CASSQQIAETQYF
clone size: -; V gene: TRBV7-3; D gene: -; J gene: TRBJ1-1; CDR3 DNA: TGTGCCAGCAGCAAAGACGGGGGGTACACTGAAGCTTTCTTT; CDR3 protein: CASSKDGGYTEAFF
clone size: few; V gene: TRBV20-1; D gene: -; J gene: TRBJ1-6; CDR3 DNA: TGCAGTGCCGCCGAGGGCAGGACGATTAATTCGGCCCTCCACTTT; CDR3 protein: CSAAEGRTINSALHF
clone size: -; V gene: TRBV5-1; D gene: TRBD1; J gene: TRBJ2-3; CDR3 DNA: TGCGCCAGCAGCTTGCGGACAGGGGGTACCACAGATACGCAGTATTTT; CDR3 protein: CASSLRTGGTTDTQYF
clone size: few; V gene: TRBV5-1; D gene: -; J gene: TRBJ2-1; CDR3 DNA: TGCGCCAGCAGCTTGGCCCTAAGAGGGGGCTCCTACAATGAGCAGTTCTTC; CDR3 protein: CASSLALRGGSYNEQFF
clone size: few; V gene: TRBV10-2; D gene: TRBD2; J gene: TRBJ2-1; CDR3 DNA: TGCGCCAGCAGTGACCCACTAGCGGGGGGGAAAAATGAGCAGTTCTTC; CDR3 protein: CASSDPLAGGKNEQFF
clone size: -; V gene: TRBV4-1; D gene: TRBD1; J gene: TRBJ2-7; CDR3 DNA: TGCGCCAGCACCCCGCAAGGGACAGGGACCTACGAGCAGTACTTC; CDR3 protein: CASTPQGTGTYEQYF
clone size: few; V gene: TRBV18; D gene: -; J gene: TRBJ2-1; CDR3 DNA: TGTGCCAGCTCACCATCAGTCTCCTACAATGAGCAGTTCTTC; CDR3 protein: CASSPSVSYNEQFF
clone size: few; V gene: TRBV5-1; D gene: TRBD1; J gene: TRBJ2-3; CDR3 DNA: TGCGCCAGCAGCGCGGAGAGGGGGCCGAGGGATACGCAGTATTTT; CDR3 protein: CASSAERGPRDTQYF